This entry lists 26 T cell receptor beta chains sequenced from one sample in a study of a mutant IDH1 vaccine in newly diagnosed glioma. Specified time point: week 23, last vaccination. Doses consisted of 300 ug of mutant IDH1 20-mer peptide each, paired with topical imiquimod. Antigens for these TCRs are unknown. TCRdb's table, derived via immunoSEQ multiplex PCR, lists solely in-frame clones and lacks some. The sample consists of about 38,000 clones, roughly 81% of them appearing once. The starting material was PBMCs, obtained from a glioma patient whose treatment included an IDH1 peptide vaccine. These receptors were taken from a man aged 40-50 years with glioma.

The chain couples TRBV6-5 to TRBJ1-1; 7 positions match TRBD1. The CDR3 runs to 14 residues. The germline gives CDR1 MNHEY, CDR2 SVGAGI. V lost 9 bases, J lost 4 bases, and 11 bases stayed unmatched. The CDR3 reads CARDNRGRCTEAFF. The CDR3 DNA reads as TGTGCCAGAGACAACAGGGGCCGGTGCACTGAAGCTTTCTTT.

The chain is built from TRBV11-1 and TRBJ1-4, with D perhaps TRBD1 (6 bases). Trimming pared 5 bases from V and 5 bases from J, leaving 12 bases between. The CDR3 has 14 amino acids. In germline, CDR1 is SGHAT, CDR2 FQDESV (reference sequence). CDR3 nucleotide sequence: TGTGCCAGCAGCCCCCGGGACAAGAATGAAAAACTGTTTTTT. As protein: CASSPRDKNEKLFF. Drawing the rest from reference TRBV11-1 and TRBJ1-4, the complete variable domain is EAEVAQSPRYKITEKSQAVAFWCDPISGHATLYWYRQILGQGPELLVQFQDESVVDDSQLPKDRFSAERLKGVDSTLKIQPAELGDSAMYLCASSPRDKNEKLFFGSGTQLSVL.

The chain is built from TRBV7-9 and TRBJ2-1, with D unclear. The V end lost 5 bases, the J end lost 9 bases, and 14 bases lay between the germline ends. The CDR3 totals 13 residues. Germline V gene data show CDR1 as SEHNR and CDR2 as FQNEAQ (reference sequence). The CDR3 reads CASSRTTPFEQFF. The CDR3 DNA reads TGTGCCAGCAGCCGCACTACCCCGTTTGAGCAGTTCTTC.

This clone occurred once. The chain links TRBV6-6 to TRBJ2-2; D gene ambiguous. The CDR3 sequence is 16 residues long. Trimming removed 7 bases from V and 4 bases from J, with 19 bases in between. CDR1 and CDR2 from the germline V gene are MNHNY and SVGAGI (reference sequence). CDR3 nucleotide sequence: TGTGCCAGCAAGGGCGTAGAAATCACGGGCACCGGGGAGCTGTTTTTT. This sequence encodes CASKGVEITGTGELFF.

The chain carries TRBV30 and TRBJ2-2; 7 nucleotides match TRBD1. V shed 2 bases, J shed 7 bases, and the junction held 7 bases outside the gene matches. Germline lookup yields CDR1 GTSNPN and CDR2 SVGIG (reference sequence). The CDR3 runs 14 residues. DNA of the CDR3: TGTGCCTGGAGTCGGACAGGCTTGGACGGGGAGCTGTTTTTT. Its translation: CAWSRTGLDGELFF.

The V gene is TRBV6-5, the J gene TRBJ1-1; no clear D gene. There are 11 residues in the CDR3. V lost 2 bases and J 6 bases, leaving 4 bases between the germline ends. Germline assignment: CDR1 MNHEY and CDR2 SVGAGI. CDR3 nucleotides: TGTGCCAGCAGTTACGGGGCTGAAGCTTTCTTT. As protein: CASSYGAEAFF.

Written as DNA, the CDR3 is TGCGCCAGCAGTCCCGGACTAGCGGGAGGGTATCAAGGATTTAATGAGCAGTTCTTC. This gives the protein CASSPGLAGGYQGFNEQFF. The chain employs TRBV5-1 and TRBJ2-1, with 15 bases aligning to TRBD2. The CDR3 spans 19 residues. CDR1 and CDR2 from the germline V gene are SGHRS and YFSETQ. V gave up 5 bases and J gave up 7 bases; unmatched junction bases: 16.

The gene calls are TRBV4-2 and TRBJ1-2, with 9 bases aligning to TRBD1. The germline CDR1 and CDR2 sequences are LGHNA and YNFKEQ. The CDR3 is 14 residues long. Unmatched junction bases numbered 1, after V lost 0 bases and J lost 5 bases. For the CDR3, the DNA is TGTGCCAGCAGCCAAGAGGGGACAGGGTATGGCTACACCTTC. Translating it yields CASSQEGTGYGYTF.

The gene calls are TRBV27 and TRBJ1-2; 7 bases fit TRBD1. The CDR3 has 14 amino acids. Germline CDR1 is MNHEY and CDR2 is SMNVEV (reference sequence). V shed 2 bases, J shed 7 bases, and the junction held 7 bases outside the gene matches. The CDR3 reads CASSLIGRGSGYTF. The CDR3 region has the DNA TGTGCCAGCAGTTTAATAGGCAGGGGGTCTGGCTACACCTTC.

By share, this clone counts as medium-sized. The V gene is TRBV10-3, the J gene TRBJ2-2; D assignment may be TRBD1 or TRBD2 (5 bases each). The germline CDR1 and CDR2 sequences are ENHRY and SYGVKD. Deletions cut 10 bases from V and 0 bases from J, with 12 bases between. The CDR3 totals 14 residues. The CDR3 is CATWDGANTGELFF. In DNA, the CDR3 is TGTGCCACCTGGGACGGAGCGAACACCGGGGAGCTGTTTTTT.

This rearrangement joins TRBV18 to TRBJ2-1; 9 positions agree with TRBD2. Trimming at V came to 3 bases and at J to 5 bases, leaving 5 bases not matched to a gene. Germline CDR1 and CDR2: KGHSH and LQKENI. The CDR3 is 15 residues long. The CDR3 is CASSPSTSGDNEQFF. Here the CDR3 DNA reads TGTGCCAGCTCACCGTCGACTAGCGGTGACAATGAGCAGTTCTTC.

The chain has TRBV7-2 and TRBJ1-5; 7 bases match TRBD1. This CDR3 contains 15 residues. Germline V gives CDR1 SGHTA, CDR2 FQGNSA. V lost 1 base to trimming and J lost 7 bases; unmatched junction nucleotides: 7. The CDR3 region is CASSLEETGRQPQHF. The CDR3 coding sequence is TGTGCCAGCAGCTTAGAGGAGACAGGGCGCCAGCCCCAGCATTTT.

This clone has just a few counts. The chain joins TRBV30 to TRBJ2-4; D is possibly TRBD2 (6 bases). The V gene lost 1 base and the J gene lost 0 bases, with 19 bases spanning the gap. In germline, CDR1 is GTSNPN, CDR2 SVGIG (reference sequence). The length of the CDR3 is 18 residues. The CDR3 coding sequence is TGTGCCTGGAGTGCGGGGGTCCTTTCCTCTTTAGCCAAAAACATTCAGTACTTC. Encoded protein: CAWSAGVLSSLAKNIQYF.

In DNA, the CDR3 is TGTGCAAGTCGCTTAGCGGGACATATGAACACTGAAGCTTTCTTT. Translated, it gives CASRLAGHMNTEAFF. The chain couples TRBV12-2 to TRBJ1-1; TRBD1, the table's D call, was not compared with the DNA. TRBV12-2 is a known pseudogene. This CDR3 region has 15 residues.

This chain joins TRBV5-6 and TRBJ2-3, with TRBD2 identical over 15 bases. This CDR3 spans 18 amino acids. Germline CDR1 reads SGHDT; CDR2 reads YYEEEE. With V trimmed by 3 bases and J by 1 base, 6 bases remained unmatched. Here the CDR3 reads CASSSWTSGRAGTDTQYF. The CDR3 DNA sequence: TGTGCCAGCAGCTCTTGGACTAGCGGGAGGGCGGGCACAGATACGCAGTATTTT.

This chain connects TRBV11-2 to TRBJ1-5; the match to TRBD1 covers 8 bases. The CDR3 consists of 15 residues. CDR1 and CDR2 (germline): SGHAT, FQNNGV. The V segment lost 5 bases and the J segment 4 bases; nucleotides outside the gene matches: 7. The CDR3 sequence is CASSQDRDLNQPQHF. CDR3 nucleotides: TGTGCCAGCAGCCAGGACAGGGACCTTAATCAGCCCCAGCATTTT. Together with reference TRBV11-2 and TRBJ1-5, the CDR3 gives the full variable domain: EAGVAQSPRYKIIEKRQSVAFWCNPISGHATLYWYQQILGQGPKLLIQFQNNGVVDDSQLPKDRFSAERLKGVDSTLKIQPAKLEDSAVYLCASSQDRDLNQPQHFGDGTRLSIL.

The V and J genes are TRBV7-9 and TRBJ1-6, with a weak D call TRBD1 (6 bases). Trimming pared 3 bases from V and 6 bases from J, leaving 12 bases between. CDR1 is SEHNR, CDR2 FQNEAQ, per germline (reference sequence). The CDR3 covers 15 residues. The CDR3 sequence: CASSLDTGCNSPLHF. The CDR3 region has the DNA TGTGCCAGCAGCTTGGACACAGGGTGTAATTCACCCCTCCACTTT.

This clone was recorded only once. The gene calls are TRBV29-1 and TRBJ2-1, with 11 bases identical to TRBD2. This CDR3 is 19 amino acids long. The V and J ends lost 3 bases and 3 bases, in that order; junction bases with no gene match: 16. The V gene's germline CDR1 is SQVTM and CDR2 ANQGSEA. CDR3 residues: CSVEGWGTSGVGFYNEQFF. In nucleotides, the CDR3 is TGCAGCGTTGAGGGGTGGGGGACTAGCGGAGTGGGGTTCTACAATGAGCAGTTCTTC.

This clone has just one count. This sequence joins TRBV7-3 and TRBJ2-7; perhaps TRBD1 as D (6 bases). The germline gives CDR1 SGHTA, CDR2 FQGTGA. The CDR3 covers 13 residues. V was clipped by 0 bases and J by 6 bases, with 9 bases between them. The CDR3, as DNA: TGTGCCAGCAGCTTAACAAGGGGGATCGAGCAGTACTTC. It yields the protein CASSLTRGIEQYF.

This sequence joins TRBV19 and TRBJ2-1, with D perhaps matching TRBD1 (6 bases). V lost 7 bases and J 0 bases, leaving 13 bases between the germline ends. The CDR3 loop spans 15 amino acids. Looked up from germline, CDR1 is LNHDA and CDR2 is SQIVND (reference sequence). The CDR3: CASNDRSSSYNEQFF. In DNA, the CDR3 is TGTGCCAGTAACGACAGGTCAAGCTCCTACAATGAGCAGTTCTTC.

The chain is built from TRBV6-5 and TRBJ1-1; no clear D gene. Trimming shortened V by 8 bases and J by 2 bases, and 15 bases separated the two germline ends. The CDR3 consists of 14 residues. In germline, CDR1 is MNHEY, CDR2 SVGAGI. The CDR3 nucleotides read TGTGCCAGCGAAAGGTCGGGGTTTAACACTGAAGCTTTCTTT. It translates to CASERSGFNTEAFF.

The V gene is TRBV15, the J gene TRBJ1-1; no firm D call. The germline V gene encodes CDR1 LNHNV and CDR2 YYDKDF (reference sequence). This CDR3 region has 15 residues. V gave up 0 bases and J gave up 0 bases, with 8 bases separating them. CDR3 sequence: CATSREETVNTEAFF. The DNA for the CDR3 is TGTGCCACCAGCAGAGAAGAGACGGTGAACACTGAAGCTTTCTTT.

This clone was seen only a few times. This rearrangement joins TRBV19 to TRBJ1-5; D gene ambiguous. The CDR3 contains 15 residues. Germline values: CDR1 LNHDA, CDR2 SQIVND (reference sequence). V lost 7 bases and J 6 bases, leaving 19 bases between the germline ends. The chain's CDR3 is CASTPIAPGRQPQHF. As DNA, the CDR3 is TGTGCCAGTACCCCAATCGCTCCCGGTCGTCAGCCCCAGCATTTT.

The chain uses TRBV4-3 and TRBJ2-7; D call uncertain. Germline lookup yields CDR1 LGHNA and CDR2 YSLEER. The V end lost 0 bases, the J end lost 3 bases, and 9 bases lay between the germline ends. The CDR3 loop spans 14 amino acids. CDR3 sequence: CASSQEEQDYEQYF. CDR3 bases: TGCGCCAGCAGCCAAGAGGAGCAGGACTACGAGCAGTACTTC.

The genes are TRBV5-4 and TRBJ1-3, with 8 nucleotides matching TRBD1. Germline loops: CDR1 SGHNT, CDR2 YYREEE (reference sequence). The ends lost 2 bases at V and 0 bases at J; junction bases unmatched: 7. The length of the CDR3 is 17 residues. The CDR3 DNA sequence: TGTGCCAGCAGCTTCCATGTGGGACAGGTCTCTGGAAACACCATATATTTT. Translating it yields CASSFHVGQVSGNTIYF. The whole variable domain, filled in from reference TRBV5-4 and TRBJ1-3, reads ETGVTQSPTHLIKTRGQQVTLRCSSQSGHNTVSWYQQALGQGPQFIFQYYREEENGRGNFPPRFSGLQFPNYSSELNVNALELDDSALYLCASSFHVGQVSGNTIYFGEGSWLTVV.

This clone was seen just once. The V gene is TRBV15, the J gene TRBJ2-7; D possibly corresponds to TRBD1 (6 bases). Germline V gene lookup returns CDR1 LNHNV and CDR2 YYDKDF (reference sequence). This CDR3 comprises 15 residues. Trimming took off 5 bases at V and 3 bases at J, with 17 bases between the two ends. This chain's CDR3 is CATSPQGYPLYEQYF. In DNA form, the CDR3 reads TGTGCCACCAGCCCACAGGGTTACCCCCTCTACGAGCAGTACTTC.